This T cell receptor beta chain stems from a study of regulatory T cells in long-lasting Graves disease. HTBI primers from iRepertoire and Arm-PCR of CDR3 regions yielded the TCR beta libraries. A single record per CDR3 protein comes from TCRdb applying MiXCR to the multiplex PCR reads. Among under 450,000 distinct CDR3 sequences listed, approximately 12% were seen once. Time point described: newly diagnosed GD, antithyroid drugs for less than 3 months. PBMC-derived RNA was used for the TCR library. This clonotype showed up many times. This same sample was also taken into another study, of T cells in Graves' hyperthyroidism and ophthalmopathy.

The starting material was peripheral blood mononuclear cells (PBMCs), obtained at new diagnosis, from a patient treated with antithyroid drugs. The clonotype originates from a woman aged 18-29 years with Graves disease.

CDR3: CASTGQGAGELFF. The CDR3 coding sequence is TGTGCCAGCACTGGACAGGGGGCCGGGGAGCTGTTTTTT. This chain connects TRBV2 to TRBJ2-2; 10 bases are shared with TRBD1. CDR1 and CDR2 (germline): SNHLY, FYNNEI. The CDR3 spans 13 residues. The V gene end was trimmed by 7 bases and the J gene end by 6 bases; junction bases not matched to a gene: 2.